The following is a T cell receptor (beta chain) sequence with its context. The source of the sample is a study of human T cells and chemical hapten exposure. As for the study in general: Sensitization used 2% DPC on around 2 cm by around 2 cm upper inner arm skin. Application of 0.01% DPC to the upper back was done by patch test, with a reading at 6 days.

TCRdb passed the RACE reads through MiXCR, listing each CDR3 protein once. This sample yields more than 85,000 distinct CDR3 sequences, of which roughly a tenth are seen a single time; 3.1% belongs to the top ten. Sample time point: patch test 2, 6 weeks after DPC sensitization. Treatment described: therapeutic diphenylcyclopropenone sensitization with weekly scalp DPC. Germline V lookup: CDR1 MDHEN, CDR2 SYDVKM. Trimming removed 5 bases from V and 3 bases from J, with 17 bases in between. This CDR3 contains 16 residues. J is TRBJ2-1 and V is TRBV28; no firm D call. The sample here was whole blood, taken in connection with sensitization to the hapten diphenylcyclopropenone (DPC). The TCR sequence derives from a woman between 40 and 50 years old with alopecia areata. Some clones in this sample may be carry-over from other donors' samples. CDR3 nucleotides: TGTGCCAGCAGTGTTCCGTTAGCTTATAACTACAATGAGCAGTTCTTC. Translated: CASSVPLAYNYNEQFF.